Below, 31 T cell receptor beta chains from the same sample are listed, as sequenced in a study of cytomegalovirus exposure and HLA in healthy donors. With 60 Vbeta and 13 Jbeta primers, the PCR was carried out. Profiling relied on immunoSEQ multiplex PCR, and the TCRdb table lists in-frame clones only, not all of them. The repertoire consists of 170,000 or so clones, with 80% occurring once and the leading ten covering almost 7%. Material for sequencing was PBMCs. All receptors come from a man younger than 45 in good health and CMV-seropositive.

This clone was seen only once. The CDR3, as DNA: TGTGCCAGCAGTAGTTTGGGGGCTCAGCCCCAGCATTTT. Translated: CASSSLGAQPQHF. The chain links TRBV6-6 to TRBJ1-5, with D tentatively TRBD1 (6 bases). Between the trimmed V and J ends, which lost 5 bases and 6 bases, there was a span of 11 bases. Germline-derived CDR1 and CDR2 are MNHNY and SVGAGI (reference sequence). The CDR3 sequence is 13 residues long.

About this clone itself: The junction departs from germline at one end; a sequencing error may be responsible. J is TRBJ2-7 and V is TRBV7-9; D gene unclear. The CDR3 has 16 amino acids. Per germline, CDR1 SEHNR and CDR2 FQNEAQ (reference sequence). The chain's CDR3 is CSSSFGHAARHYEQYF. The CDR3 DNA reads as TGTTCCAGCAGCTTTGGGCATGCAGCCAGACACTACGAGCAGTACTTC.

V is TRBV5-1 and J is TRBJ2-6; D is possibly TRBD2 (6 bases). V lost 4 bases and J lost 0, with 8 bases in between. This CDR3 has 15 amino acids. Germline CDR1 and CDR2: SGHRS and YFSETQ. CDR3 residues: CASSLTSSGANVLTF. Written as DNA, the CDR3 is TGCGCCAGCAGCCTGACTAGCTCTGGGGCCAACGTCCTGACTTTC.

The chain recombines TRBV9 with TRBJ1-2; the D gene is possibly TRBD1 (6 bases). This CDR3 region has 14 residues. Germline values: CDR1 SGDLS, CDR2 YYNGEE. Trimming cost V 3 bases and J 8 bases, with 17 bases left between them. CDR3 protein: CASSEYPGASGYTF. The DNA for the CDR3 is TGTGCCAGCAGCGAATACCCAGGGGCTTCCGGCTACACCTTC. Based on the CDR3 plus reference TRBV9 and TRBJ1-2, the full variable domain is DSGVTQTPKHLITATGQRVTLRCSPRSGDLSVYWYQQSLDQGLQFLIQYYNGEERAKGNILERFSAQQFPDLHSELNLSSLELGDSALYFCASSEYPGASGYTFGSGTRLTVV.

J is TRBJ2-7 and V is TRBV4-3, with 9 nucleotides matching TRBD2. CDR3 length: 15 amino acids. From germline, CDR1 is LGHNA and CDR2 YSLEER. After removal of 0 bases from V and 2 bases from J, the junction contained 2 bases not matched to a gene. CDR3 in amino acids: CASSQDAGGAYEQYF. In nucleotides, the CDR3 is TGCGCCAGCAGCCAAGATGCGGGGGGGGCCTACGAGCAGTACTTC.

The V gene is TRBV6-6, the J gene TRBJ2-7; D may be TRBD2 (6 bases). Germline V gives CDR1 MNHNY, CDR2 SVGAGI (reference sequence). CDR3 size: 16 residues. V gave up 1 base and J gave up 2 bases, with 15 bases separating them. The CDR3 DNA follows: TGTGCCAGCAGTTACTTTGGAGGGAGTTCACCCTACGAGCAGTACTTC. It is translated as CASSYFGGSSPYEQYF.

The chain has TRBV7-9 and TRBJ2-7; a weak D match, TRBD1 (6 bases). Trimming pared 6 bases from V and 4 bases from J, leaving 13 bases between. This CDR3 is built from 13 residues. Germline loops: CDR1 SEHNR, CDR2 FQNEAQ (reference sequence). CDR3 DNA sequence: TGTGCCAGCAGGTCCGGGACATCGTACGAGCAGTACTTC. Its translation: CASRSGTSYEQYF.

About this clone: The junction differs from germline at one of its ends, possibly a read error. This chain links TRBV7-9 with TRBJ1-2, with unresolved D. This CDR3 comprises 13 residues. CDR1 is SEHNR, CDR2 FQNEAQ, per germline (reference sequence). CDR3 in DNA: TGTCCCAGCAGCCTCCCGCCCGCCGGTGGCTACACCTTC. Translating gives CPSSLPPAGGYTF.

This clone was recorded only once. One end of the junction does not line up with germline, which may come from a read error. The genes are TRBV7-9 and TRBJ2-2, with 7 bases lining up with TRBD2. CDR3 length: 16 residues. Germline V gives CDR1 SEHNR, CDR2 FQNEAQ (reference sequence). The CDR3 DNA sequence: TGTTCCAGCAGCTTCTCCAGCGGGACGAACACCGGGGAGCTGTTTTTT. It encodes CSSSFSSGTNTGELFF.

Written as DNA, the CDR3 is TGTGCCAGTACCTCCAGGACAGGGGTAGGGAGCTACGAGCAGTACTTC. Its translation: CASTSRTGVGSYEQYF. The gene calls are TRBV19 and TRBJ2-7; TRBD1 matches at 9 bases. V lost 7 bases, J lost 3 bases, and 13 bases stayed unmatched. CDR3 length: 16 amino acids. From germline, CDR1 is LNHDA and CDR2 SQIVND (reference sequence). Full variable domain (outside the CDR3, taken from reference TRBV19 and TRBJ2-7): DGGITQSPKYLFRKEGQNVTLSCEQNLNHDAMYWYRQDPGQGLRLIYYSQIVNDFQKGDIAEGYSVSREKKESFPLTVTSAQKNPTAFYLCASTSRTGVGSYEQYFGPGTRLTVT.

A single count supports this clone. CDR3 residues: CASSLARRQPQHF. DNA for the CDR3: TGTGCCAGCAGCTTAGCGCGCCGTCAGCCCCAGCATTTT. The V gene is TRBV7-2, the J gene TRBJ1-5; no firm D call. Germline V gives CDR1 SGHTA, CDR2 FQGNSA. This CDR3 spans 13 amino acids. Trimming removed 0 bases from V and 6 bases from J, with 6 bases in between.

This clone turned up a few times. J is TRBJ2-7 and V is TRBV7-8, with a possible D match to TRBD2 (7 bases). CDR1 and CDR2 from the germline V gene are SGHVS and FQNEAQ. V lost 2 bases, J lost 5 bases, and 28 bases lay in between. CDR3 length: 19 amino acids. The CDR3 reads CASSLRSISFGGTMNEQYF. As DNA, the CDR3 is TGTGCCAGCAGCTTAAGGAGTATATCCTTCGGGGGGACAATGAACGAGCAGTACTTC. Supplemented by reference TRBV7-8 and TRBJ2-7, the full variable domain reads GAGVSQSPRYKVAKRGQDVALRCDPISGHVSLFWYQQALGQGPEFLTYFQNEAQLDKSGLPSDRFFAERPEGSVSTLKIQRTQQEDSAVYLCASSLRSISFGGTMNEQYFGPGTRLTVT.

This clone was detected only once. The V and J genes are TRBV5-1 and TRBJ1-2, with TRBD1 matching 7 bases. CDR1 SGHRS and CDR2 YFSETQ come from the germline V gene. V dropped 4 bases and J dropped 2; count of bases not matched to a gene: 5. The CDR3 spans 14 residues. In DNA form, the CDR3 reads TGCGCCAGCAGCGACCCGGGACAGAACTATGGCTACACCTTC. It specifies CASSDPGQNYGYTF.

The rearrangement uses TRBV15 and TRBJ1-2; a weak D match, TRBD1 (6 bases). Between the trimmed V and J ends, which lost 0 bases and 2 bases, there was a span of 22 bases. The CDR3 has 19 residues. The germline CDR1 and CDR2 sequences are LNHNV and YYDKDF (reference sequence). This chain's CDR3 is CATSRDGVVRDTRNYGYTF. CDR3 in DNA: TGTGCCACCAGCAGAGATGGAGTCGTCCGGGACACGAGGAACTATGGCTACACCTTC.

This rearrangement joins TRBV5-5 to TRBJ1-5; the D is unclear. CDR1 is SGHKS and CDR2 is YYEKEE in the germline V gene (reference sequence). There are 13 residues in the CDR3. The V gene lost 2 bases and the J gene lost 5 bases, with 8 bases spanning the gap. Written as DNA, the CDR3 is TGTGCCAGCAGCTTAGCTGGTGATCAGCCCCAGCATTTT. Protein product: CASSLAGDQPQHF.

The DNA of the CDR3 is TGTGCCAGCAGTGAATTCTGGGCAGAAACTTCACCCCTCCACTTT. It codes for CASSEFWAETSPLHF. This chain joins TRBV6-1 and TRBJ1-6; D gene unclear. Germline V gene data show CDR1 as MNHNS and CDR2 as SASEGT. The CDR3 is 15 residues long. V lost 2 bases and J 9 bases, leaving 14 bases between the germline ends.

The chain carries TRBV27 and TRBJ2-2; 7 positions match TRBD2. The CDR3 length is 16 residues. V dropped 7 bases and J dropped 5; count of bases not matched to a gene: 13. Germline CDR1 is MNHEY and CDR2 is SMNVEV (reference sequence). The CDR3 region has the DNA TGTGCCAGCACACCACTAGCGAGTTTGGGGACCGGGGAGCTGTTTTTT. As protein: CASTPLASLGTGELFF.

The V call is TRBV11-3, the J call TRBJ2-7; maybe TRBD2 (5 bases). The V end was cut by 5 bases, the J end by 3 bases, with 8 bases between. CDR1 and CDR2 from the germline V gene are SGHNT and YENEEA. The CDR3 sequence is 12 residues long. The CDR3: CASSTRDYEQYF. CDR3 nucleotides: TGTGCCAGCAGCACCCGGGACTACGAGCAGTACTTC.

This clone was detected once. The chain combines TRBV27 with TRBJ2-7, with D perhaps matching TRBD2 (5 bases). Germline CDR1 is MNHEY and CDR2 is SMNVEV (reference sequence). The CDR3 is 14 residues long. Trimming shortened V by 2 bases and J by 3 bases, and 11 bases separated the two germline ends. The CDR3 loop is CASSLGPGYYEQYF. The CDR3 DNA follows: TGTGCCAGCAGTTTAGGCCCGGGGTACTACGAGCAGTACTTC.

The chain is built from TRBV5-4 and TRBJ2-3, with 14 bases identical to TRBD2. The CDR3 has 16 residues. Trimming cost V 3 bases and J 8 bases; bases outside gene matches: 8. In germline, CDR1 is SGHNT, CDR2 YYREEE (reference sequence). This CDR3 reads CASSSRLAGGPGTQYF. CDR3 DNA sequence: TGTGCCAGCAGCTCCCGACTAGCGGGAGGGCCGGGTACGCAGTATTTT.

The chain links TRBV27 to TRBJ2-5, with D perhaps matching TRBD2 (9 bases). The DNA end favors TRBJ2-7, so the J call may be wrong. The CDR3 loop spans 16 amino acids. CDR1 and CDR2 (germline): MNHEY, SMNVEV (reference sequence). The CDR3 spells CASSGQGLAATYEQYF. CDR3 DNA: TGTGCCAGCAGCGGACAGGGACTAGCCGCTACCTACGAGCAGTACTTC.

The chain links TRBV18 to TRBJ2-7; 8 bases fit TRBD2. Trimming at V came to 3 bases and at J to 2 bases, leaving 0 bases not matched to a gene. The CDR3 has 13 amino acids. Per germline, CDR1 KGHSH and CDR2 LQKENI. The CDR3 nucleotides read TGTGCCAGCTCACCGCGGGGGGCCTACGAGCAGTACTTC. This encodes CASSPRGAYEQYF.

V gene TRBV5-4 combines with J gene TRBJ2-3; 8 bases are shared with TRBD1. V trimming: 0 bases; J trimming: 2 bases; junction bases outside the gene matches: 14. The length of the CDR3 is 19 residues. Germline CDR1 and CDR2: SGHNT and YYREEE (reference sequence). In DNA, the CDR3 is TGTGCCAGCAGCTTGGAGGGTGACAGGGGAATTCGGAACACAGATACGCAGTATTTT. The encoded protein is CASSLEGDRGIRNTDTQYF. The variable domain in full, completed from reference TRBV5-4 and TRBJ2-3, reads ETGVTQSPTHLIKTRGQQVTLRCSSQSGHNTVSWYQQALGQGPQFIFQYYREEENGRGNFPPRFSGLQFPNYSSELNVNALELDDSALYLCASSLEGDRGIRNTDTQYFGPGTRLTVL.

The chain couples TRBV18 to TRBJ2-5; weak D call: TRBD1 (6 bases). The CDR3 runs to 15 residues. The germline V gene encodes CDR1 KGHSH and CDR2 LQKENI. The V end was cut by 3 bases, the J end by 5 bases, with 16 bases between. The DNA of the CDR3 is TGTGCCAGCTCACCTCAGGGGAACTGGCGGGAGACCCAGTACTTC. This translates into CASSPQGNWRETQYF. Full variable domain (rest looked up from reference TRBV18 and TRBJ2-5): NAGVMQNPRHLVRRRGQEARLRCSPMKGHSHVYWYRQLPEEGLKFMVYLQKENIIDESGMPKERFSAEFPKEGPSILRIQQVVRGDSAAYFCASSPQGNWRETQYFGPGTRLLVL.

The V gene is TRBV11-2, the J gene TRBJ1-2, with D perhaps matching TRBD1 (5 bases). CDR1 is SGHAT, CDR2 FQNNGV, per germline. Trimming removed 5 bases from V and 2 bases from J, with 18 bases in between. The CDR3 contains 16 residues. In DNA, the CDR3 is TGTGCCAGCAGCGTTACTGACAGCACGACAAACTATGGCTACACCTTC. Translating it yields CASSVTDSTTNYGYTF.

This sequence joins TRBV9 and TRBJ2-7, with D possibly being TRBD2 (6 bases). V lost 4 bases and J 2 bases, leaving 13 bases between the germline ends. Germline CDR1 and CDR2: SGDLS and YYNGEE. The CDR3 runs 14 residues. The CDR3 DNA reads TGTGCCAGCAGCCCCGGGGGAACCACCTACGAGCAGTACTTC. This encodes CASSPGGTTYEQYF. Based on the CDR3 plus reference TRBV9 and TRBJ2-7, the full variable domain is DSGVTQTPKHLITATGQRVTLRCSPRSGDLSVYWYQQSLDQGLQFLIQYYNGEERAKGNILERFSAQQFPDLHSELNLSSLELGDSALYFCASSPGGTTYEQYFGPGTRLTVT.

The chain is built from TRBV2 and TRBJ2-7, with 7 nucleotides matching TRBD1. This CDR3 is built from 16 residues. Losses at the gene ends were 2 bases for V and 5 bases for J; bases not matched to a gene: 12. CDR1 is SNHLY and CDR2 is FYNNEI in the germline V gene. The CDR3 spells CASSEFFEGAGDEQYF. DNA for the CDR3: TGTGCCAGCAGTGAATTTTTCGAGGGGGCAGGGGACGAGCAGTACTTC.

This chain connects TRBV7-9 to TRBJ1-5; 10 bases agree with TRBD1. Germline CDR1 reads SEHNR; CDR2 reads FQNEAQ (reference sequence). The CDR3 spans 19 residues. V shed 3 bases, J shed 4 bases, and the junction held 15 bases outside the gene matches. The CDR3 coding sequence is TGTGCCAGCAGCTTGGGGACAGGGGACCCTATCCAGATGAATCAGCCCCAGCATTTT. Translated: CASSLGTGDPIQMNQPQHF.

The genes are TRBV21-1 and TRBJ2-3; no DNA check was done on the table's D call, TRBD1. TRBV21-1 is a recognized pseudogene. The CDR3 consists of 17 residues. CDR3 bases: TGTGCCAGCAGCAAAGTGGACAGGGGAGGCTACACAGATACGCAGTATTTT. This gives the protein CASSKVDRGGYTDTQYF.

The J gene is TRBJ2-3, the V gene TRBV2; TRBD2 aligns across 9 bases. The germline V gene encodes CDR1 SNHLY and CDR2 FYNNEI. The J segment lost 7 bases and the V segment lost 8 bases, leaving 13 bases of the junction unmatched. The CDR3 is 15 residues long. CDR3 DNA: TGTGCCAGCCCGGCGGGACTAGCAGGAGATTATACGCAGTATTTT. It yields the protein CASPAGLAGDYTQYF. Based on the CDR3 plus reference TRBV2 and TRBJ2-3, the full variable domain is EPEVTQTPSHQVTQMGQEVILRCVPISNHLYFYWYRQILGQKVEFLVSFYNNEISEKSEIFDDQFSVERPDGSNFTLKIRSTKLEDSAMYFCASPAGLAGDYTQYFGPGTRLTVL.

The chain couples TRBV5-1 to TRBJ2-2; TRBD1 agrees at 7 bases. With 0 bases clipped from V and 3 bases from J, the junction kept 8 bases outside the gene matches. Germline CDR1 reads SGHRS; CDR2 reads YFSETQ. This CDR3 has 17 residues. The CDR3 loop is CASSLGGYRGDTGELFF. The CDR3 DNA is TGCGCCAGCAGCTTGGGGGGCTACAGGGGAGACACCGGGGAGCTGTTTTTT.